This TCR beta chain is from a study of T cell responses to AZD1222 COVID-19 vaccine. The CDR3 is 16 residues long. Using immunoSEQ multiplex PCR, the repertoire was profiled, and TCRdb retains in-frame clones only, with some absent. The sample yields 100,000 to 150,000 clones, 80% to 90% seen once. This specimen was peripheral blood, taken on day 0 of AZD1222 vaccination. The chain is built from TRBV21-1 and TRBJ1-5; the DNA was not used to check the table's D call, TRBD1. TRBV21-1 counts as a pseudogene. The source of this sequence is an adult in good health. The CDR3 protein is CASSKRGTGGSQPQHF. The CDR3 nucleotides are TGTGCCAGCAGCAAAAGGGGGACAGGGGGCAGTCAGCCCCAGCATTTT.